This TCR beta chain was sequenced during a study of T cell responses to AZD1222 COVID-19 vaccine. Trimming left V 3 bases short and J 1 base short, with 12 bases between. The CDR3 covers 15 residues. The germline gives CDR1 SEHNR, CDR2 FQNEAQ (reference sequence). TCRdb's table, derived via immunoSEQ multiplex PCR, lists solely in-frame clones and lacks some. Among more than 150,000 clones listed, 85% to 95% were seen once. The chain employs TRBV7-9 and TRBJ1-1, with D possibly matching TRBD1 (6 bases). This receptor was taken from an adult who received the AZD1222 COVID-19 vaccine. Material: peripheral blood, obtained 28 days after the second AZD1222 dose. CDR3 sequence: CASSLGAGANTEAFF. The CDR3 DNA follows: TGTGCCAGCAGCTTGGGGGCGGGGGCGAACACTGAAGCTTTCTTT.